Each of the 30 T cell receptor beta chains below was sequenced from the same sample in a study of blood T cell repertoires in COVID-19. Produced via immunoSEQ multiplex PCR; TCRdb's table is partial and in-frame only. The sample includes 250,000 to 300,000 clones, around 88% of them seen just once. Source material: peripheral blood. Receptor source: a woman aged 25-40 years who had recovered from COVID-19.

The V call is TRBV6-5, the J call TRBJ2-7, with 11 positions matching TRBD2. The length of the CDR3 is 14 residues. V lost 6 bases, J lost 3 bases, and 4 bases stayed unmatched. Germline V gene data show CDR1 as MNHEY and CDR2 as SVGAGI. The CDR3 is CASSRSGGGYEQYF. CDR3 nucleotide sequence: TGTGCCAGCAGCCGTAGCGGGGGGGGCTACGAGCAGTACTTC.

V gene TRBV10-3 combines with J gene TRBJ2-5, with 7 positions matching TRBD2. Germline values: CDR1 ENHRY, CDR2 SYGVKD. Trimming took 1 base from V and 3 from J; bases not matched to a gene: 5. The CDR3 loop spans 15 amino acids. CDR3 sequence (DNA): TGTGCCATCAGTGAGTTGGGCGGGGGTGAAGAGACCCAGTACTTC. Protein sequence: CAISELGGGEETQYF.

The chain links TRBV5-1 to TRBJ1-4, with D hard to call. V lost 0 bases and J lost 16, with 19 bases in between. The germline V gene encodes CDR1 SGHRS and CDR2 YFSETQ. The CDR3 is 14 residues long. The CDR3 region is CASSLARSSSFSFF. The CDR3 DNA reads TGCGCCAGCAGCTTGGCTCGGAGTAGCAGTTTTTCGTTTTTT.

The CDR3 loop is CASSLSSHTGNTIYF. CDR3 nucleotides: TGTGCCAGCAGTCTCTCGAGTCATACTGGAAACACCATATATTTT. The chain employs TRBV5-4 and TRBJ1-3; D is ambiguous. The CDR3 runs to 15 residues. The V end was cut by 5 bases, the J end by 2 bases, with 14 bases between. Germline CDR1 and CDR2: SGHNT and YYREEE (reference sequence).

About this clone itself: Other DNA sequences in this specimen translate into the identical CDR3. The chain recombines TRBV9 with TRBJ2-5; 12 bases fit TRBD2. The CDR3 spans 15 residues. With 1 base clipped from V and 2 bases from J, the junction kept 0 bases outside the gene matches. CDR1 and CDR2 (germline): SGDLS, YYNGEE. CDR3 bases: TGTGCCAGCAGCGTACTAGCGGGGGGGCAAGAGACCCAGTACTTC. Encoded protein: CASSVLAGGQETQYF. Combining the CDR3 with reference TRBV9 and TRBJ2-5 gives the whole variable domain DSGVTQTPKHLITATGQRVTLRCSPRSGDLSVYWYQQSLDQGLQFLIQYYNGEERAKGNILERFSAQQFPDLHSELNLSSLELGDSALYFCASSVLAGGQETQYFGPGTRLLVL.

This chain uses TRBV7-3 with TRBJ1-1; weak D call: TRBD1 (5 bases). Germline values: CDR1 SGHTA, CDR2 FQGTGA. V lost 5 bases and J 5 bases, leaving 15 bases between the germline ends. The CDR3 runs 14 residues. As DNA, the CDR3 is TGTGCCAGCAGCCCCCAGGGTGGAAGTACTGAAGCTTTCTTT. Translation gives CASSPQGGSTEAFF.

This clone was seen once. The chain joins TRBV7-9 to TRBJ2-7; 15 bases line up with TRBD2. Germline values: CDR1 SEHNR, CDR2 FQNEAQ (reference sequence). CDR3 size: 16 residues. Unmatched junction bases numbered 7, after V lost 6 bases and J lost 4 bases. The DNA for the CDR3 is TGTGCCAGCAGGCCCCCTGGACTAGCGGGGGGGTACGAGCAGTACTTC. It yields the protein CASRPPGLAGGYEQYF.

This clone has a single count. This CDR3 reads CAWAPTGQGNYGYTF. The CDR3 bases are TGTGCCTGGGCACCCACCGGACAGGGGAACTATGGCTACACCTTC. The rearrangement joins TRBV30 to TRBJ1-2; 9 nucleotides agree with TRBD1. J lost 2 bases, V lost 5 bases, and 9 bases had no gene match. CDR1 is GTSNPN, CDR2 SVGIG, per germline (reference sequence). The length of the CDR3 is 15 residues. Using reference TRBV30 and TRBJ1-2 for the parts outside the CDR3, the full variable domain is SQTIHQWPATLVQPVGSPLSLECTVEGTSNPNLYWYRQAAGRGLQLLFYSVGIGQISSEVPQNLSASRPQDRQFILSSKKLLLSDSGFYLCAWAPTGQGNYGYTFGSGTRLTVV.

The rearrangement joins TRBV18 to TRBJ2-3; D unresolved. V was pared by 6 bases and J by 5 bases, with 6 bases between. CDR1 and CDR2 from the germline V gene are KGHSH and LQKENI. The CDR3 length is 11 residues. Here the CDR3 DNA reads TGTGCCAGCTCGGCCAAAGATACGCAGTATTTT. This translates into CASSAKDTQYF.

V usage is TRBV7-8 and J usage is TRBJ2-3, with no clear D. V was pared by 5 bases and J by 2 bases, with 14 bases between. The CDR3 has 15 amino acids. From germline, CDR1 is SGHVS and CDR2 FQNEAQ. The CDR3 coding sequence is TGTGCCAGCAGCCTTGGGTTAGCAAACACAGATACGCAGTATTTT. Its protein product is CASSLGLANTDTQYF.

The chain carries TRBV30 and TRBJ2-2; D might be TRBD1 (6 bases). V lost 5 bases and J 1 base, leaving 8 bases between the germline ends. This CDR3 spans 13 amino acids. CDR1 and CDR2 (germline): GTSNPN, SVGIG (reference sequence). The CDR3 is CAWGTQNTGELFF. CDR3 nucleotide sequence: TGTGCCTGGGGGACACAGAACACCGGGGAGCTGTTTTTT. The full variable domain, rest sourced from reference TRBV30 and TRBJ2-2, is SQTIHQWPATLVQPVGSPLSLECTVEGTSNPNLYWYRQAAGRGLQLLFYSVGIGQISSEVPQNLSASRPQDRQFILSSKKLLLSDSGFYLCAWGTQNTGELFFGEGSRLTVL.

The CDR3 is CASSFQFDSTEAFF. The CDR3 DNA is TGCGCCAGCAGCTTTCAGTTTGACAGCACTGAAGCTTTCTTT. The genes are TRBV5-1 and TRBJ1-1; possible D gene TRBD1, 5 bases. V lost 2 bases, J lost 4 bases, and 12 bases lay in between. This CDR3 contains 14 residues. From germline, CDR1 is SGHRS and CDR2 YFSETQ.

The V gene is TRBV6-1, the J gene TRBJ1-1; 11 positions match TRBD1. After removal of 1 base from V and 4 bases from J, the junction contained 5 bases not matched to a gene. This CDR3 contains 16 residues. Germline CDR1 and CDR2: MNHNS and SASEGT. The CDR3 bases are TGTGCCAGCAGTGAAGGAGCCGGGACAGGGGGCACTGAAGCTTTCTTT. It codes for CASSEGAGTGGTEAFF.

This sequence joins TRBV11-2 and TRBJ1-2; D may be TRBD1 (5 bases). Germline CDR1 reads SGHAT; CDR2 reads FQNNGV. The CDR3 is 13 residues long. V lost 5 bases, J lost 4 bases, and 11 bases lay in between. This CDR3 reads CASSRGFGYGYTF. In nucleotides, the CDR3 is TGTGCCAGCAGCCGGGGGTTTGGCTATGGCTACACCTTC.

The chain carries TRBV9 and TRBJ1-2; 10 bases are shared with TRBD1. The germline gives CDR1 SGDLS, CDR2 YYNGEE. The trim removed 4 bases at V and 12 bases at J, leaving 3 bases unmatched. The CDR3 length is 11 residues. In DNA form, the CDR3 reads TGTGCCAGCAGCACCGGGACAGGGGACACCTTC. Its protein product is CASSTGTGDTF.

The gene calls are TRBV6-2 or TRBV6-3 and TRBJ1-5; 9 bases are shared with TRBD1. The V and J ends lost 2 bases and 5 bases, in that order; junction bases with no gene match: 13. The CDR3 sequence is 18 residues long. Per germline, CDR1 MNHEY and CDR2 SVGEGT. The CDR3 DNA reads TGTGCCAGCAGTTACCGTCCCGGGACAGGGTTGGAGGATCAGCCCCAGCATTTT. This gives the protein CASSYRPGTGLEDQPQHF.

The chain joins TRBV2 to TRBJ1-3; TRBD1 is a possible D gene (6 bases). Germline-derived CDR1 and CDR2 are SNHLY and FYNNEI. V gave up 3 bases and J gave up 6 bases, with 15 bases separating them. The CDR3 extends over 15 amino acids. CDR3: CASSEARGAANTIYF. CDR3 DNA sequence: TGTGCCAGCAGTGAGGCCCGGGGGGCGGCAAACACCATATATTTT.

This clone has just one count. This chain joins TRBV28 and TRBJ1-5, with unresolved D. Looked up from germline, CDR1 is MDHEN and CDR2 is SYDVKM. The V and J ends lost 3 bases and 2 bases respectively, with 2 bases between them. The CDR3 sequence is 12 residues long. The CDR3 DNA reads as TGTGCCAGCAGTTTCGGCAATCAGCCCCAGCATTTT. Translation gives CASSFGNQPQHF.

V usage is TRBV20-1 and J usage is TRBJ1-3; the D is unclear. This CDR3 contains 17 residues. Germline CDR1 reads DFQATT; CDR2 reads SNEGSKA (reference sequence). Trimming removed 3 bases from V and 0 bases from J, with 18 bases in between. CDR3 protein: CSASGNTGVSSGNTIYF. CDR3 DNA: TGCAGTGCTAGTGGCAATACGGGAGTCAGCTCTGGAAACACCATATATTTT.

V gene TRBV28 combines with J gene TRBJ2-2; D gene uncertain. Germline assignment: CDR1 MDHEN and CDR2 SYDVKM. The ends were cut back, 4 bases at V and 1 base at J, with 7 bases in the middle. CDR3 length: 14 residues. CDR3 coding DNA: TGTGCCAGCAGTTCTCCAGTGAACACCGGGGAGCTGTTTTTT. Protein sequence: CASSSPVNTGELFF.

J is TRBJ2-2 and V is TRBV30; 7 nucleotides align to TRBD1. J was trimmed by 6 bases and V by 5 bases; bases with no gene match: 6. Germline V gene data show CDR1 as GTSNPN and CDR2 as SVGIG (reference sequence). The CDR3 is 13 amino acids. In DNA, the CDR3 is TGTGCCTGGGGCCGAGGGGGCGCCGGGGAGCTGTTTTTT. This translates into CAWGRGGAGELFF.

The sample holds a few counts of this clone. The rearrangement joins TRBV14 to TRBJ2-1; 7 positions match TRBD2. Germline CDR1 and CDR2: SGHDN and FVKESK. V shed 0 bases, J shed 4 bases, and the junction held 6 bases outside the gene matches. This CDR3 contains 16 residues. The CDR3 DNA is TGTGCCAGCAGCCAAGATACCGGACTAGTATACAATGAGCAGTTCTTC. It specifies CASSQDTGLVYNEQFF.

The CDR3 DNA reads as TGTGCCACCGGGAACAGTAATGAAAAACTGTTTTTT. Translating gives CATGNSNEKLFF. The J gene is TRBJ1-4, the V gene TRBV10-3; D unresolved. This CDR3 has 12 residues. Germline CDR1 and CDR2: ENHRY and SYGVKD. Trimming took off 10 bases at V and 4 bases at J, with 10 bases between the two ends.

The chain is built from TRBV7-2 and TRBJ2-7, with a weak D call TRBD1 (6 bases). Germline V lookup: CDR1 SGHTA, CDR2 FQGNSA. V gave up 4 bases and J gave up 0 bases, with 10 bases separating them. This CDR3 comprises 14 residues. The CDR3 sequence is CASSSTGSSYEQYF. The CDR3 DNA sequence: TGTGCCAGCAGCTCGACAGGCAGCTCCTACGAGCAGTACTTC.

The rearrangement links TRBV21-1 to TRBJ1-2; whether TRBD1, the table's D call, matches the DNA was not checked. TRBV21-1 is recorded as a pseudogene. The CDR3 extends over 16 amino acids. CDR3 bases: TGTGCCAGCAGCCTCCACACTGGCAGGGTTAACTATGGCTACACCTTC. Residues: CASSLHTGRVNYGYTF.

This chain connects TRBV10-3 to TRBJ2-1; D possibly corresponds to TRBD1 (6 bases). V gave up 11 bases and J gave up 5 bases, with 16 bases separating them. Germline V lookup: CDR1 ENHRY, CDR2 SYGVKD. This CDR3 spans 13 amino acids. This CDR3 reads CAARQEKNNEQFF. In nucleotides, the CDR3 is TGTGCCGCCCGACAGGAGAAGAACAATGAGCAGTTCTTC.

V gene TRBV7-6 combines with J gene TRBJ2-2, with 7 nucleotides matching TRBD1. V lost 4 bases and J lost 5; bases outside the gene matches: 7. The CDR3 runs to 15 residues. CDR1 is SGHVS, CDR2 FNYEAQ, per germline. The chain's CDR3 is CASSSLNRGTGELFF. CDR3 DNA: TGTGCCAGCAGCTCACTAAACAGGGGAACCGGGGAGCTGTTTTTT.

The V gene is TRBV2, the J gene TRBJ2-5; 10 bases map to TRBD2. Trimming cost V 6 bases and J 5 bases; bases outside gene matches: 9. CDR1 is SNHLY and CDR2 is FYNNEI in the germline V gene. The CDR3 totals 15 residues. CDR3 sequence: CASRASGGGGETQYF. The CDR3 nucleotides read TGTGCCAGCAGGGCTAGCGGGGGCGGAGGGGAGACCCAGTACTTC.

The chain links TRBV24-1 to TRBJ2-2; D not resolved. Germline V gene lookup returns CDR1 KGHDR and CDR2 SFDVKD. Trimming stripped 3 bases from V and 7 bases from J, with 11 bases between. The CDR3 is 14 residues long. This CDR3 is CATSDASLGGELFF. The CDR3 DNA sequence: TGTGCCACCAGTGATGCGAGTCTTGGCGGGGAGCTGTTTTTT.

The chain recombines TRBV3-1 (or the pseudogene TRBV3-2) with TRBJ2-7, with 8 bases that match TRBD1. Germline CDR1 LGHDT, CDR2 YNNKEL (reference sequence). This CDR3 spans 15 amino acids. With V trimmed by 0 bases and J by 1 base, 2 bases remained unmatched. CDR3 DNA: TGTGCCAGCAGCCAAGAGTGGGACAGGTCCTACGAGCAGTACTTC. As protein: CASSQEWDRSYEQYF.